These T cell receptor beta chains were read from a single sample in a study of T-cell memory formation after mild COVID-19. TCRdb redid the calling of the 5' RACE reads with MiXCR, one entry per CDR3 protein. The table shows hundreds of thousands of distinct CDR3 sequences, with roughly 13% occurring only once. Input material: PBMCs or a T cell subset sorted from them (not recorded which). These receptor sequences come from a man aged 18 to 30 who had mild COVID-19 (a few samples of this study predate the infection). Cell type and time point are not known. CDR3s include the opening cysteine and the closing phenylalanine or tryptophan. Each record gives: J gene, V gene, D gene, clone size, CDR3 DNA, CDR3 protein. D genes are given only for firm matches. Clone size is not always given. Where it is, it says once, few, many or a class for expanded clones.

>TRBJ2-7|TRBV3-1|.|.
TGTGCCAGCAGCCAAGATTCAGGGGCGCGAACGTACGAGCAGTACTTC
CASSQDSGARTYEQYF
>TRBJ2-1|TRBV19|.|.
TGTGCCAGTCGGTCCACAGGTTCGGAGCAGTTCTTC
CASRSTGSEQFF
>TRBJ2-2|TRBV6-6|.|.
TGTGCCAGCAGTTATCCTGGGGGCCTGAACACCGGGGAGCTGTTTTTT
CASSYPGGLNTGELFF
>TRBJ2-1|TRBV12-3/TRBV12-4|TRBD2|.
TGTGCCAGCAGTTTGAAAGCGGGGGGGCCGAGGAATGAGCAGTTCTTC
CASSLKAGGPRNEQFF
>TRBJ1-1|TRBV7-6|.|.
TGTGCCAGCAGCCCTGACGGAGAGAACACTGAAGCTTTCTTT
CASSPDGENTEAFF
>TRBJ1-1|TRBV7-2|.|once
TGTGCCAGCAGCTTTGGGACCTGGACGACAGAGAACACTGAAGCTTTCTTT
CASSFGTWTTENTEAFF
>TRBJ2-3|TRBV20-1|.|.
TGCAGTGCTAGAGATCGACGGGGGCTCGATACGCAGTATTTT
CSARDRRGLDTQYF
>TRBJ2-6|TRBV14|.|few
TGTGCCAGCAGCCAGATCTCTGGGGCCAACGTCCTGACTTTC
CASSQISGANVLTF
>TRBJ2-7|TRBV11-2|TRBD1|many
TGTGCCAGCAGCTTAGCGACAGGGGGCTCCTACGAGCAGTACTTC
CASSLATGGSYEQYF
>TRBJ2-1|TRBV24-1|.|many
TGTGCCACCAGTGATTTTCGGGATGAGCAGTTCTTC
CATSDFRDEQFF
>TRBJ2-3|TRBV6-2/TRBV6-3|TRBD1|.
TGTGCCAGCACACCCTTCGGGACAGGGGGCACAGATACGCAGTATTTT
CASTPFGTGGTDTQYF
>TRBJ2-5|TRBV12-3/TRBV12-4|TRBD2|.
TGTGCCAGCAGCCCCTCAGCGGGGGGTGGGACCCAGTACTTC
CASSPSAGGGTQYF
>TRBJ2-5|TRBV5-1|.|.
TGCGCCAGCAGCCGTGCCTATGAAGGGGCGCACCAAGAGACCCAGTACTTC
CASSRAYEGAHQETQYF
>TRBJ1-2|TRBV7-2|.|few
TGTGCCAGCATCCGCCCCGGGGAGTACTATGGCTACACCTTC
CASIRPGEYYGYTF